The present T cell receptor (beta chain) was sequenced within a study of beta chain features in type 1 diabetes (dated by TCRdb to 2016 to 2018). As for the study more broadly: Mean age, gender distribution, total cell number and subset yield were not different between patients and healthy donors. Across all samples, some 100,000,000 sorted cells were examined, and cell number per subset correlated strongly with RNA yield. In the study, recently diagnosed type 1 diabetes patients and matched healthy donors were compared on the TCRB repertoires of their sorted circulating CD4+ T cell subsets. Whereas all 30 or so donors provided naive and central memory subsets, regulatory and stem cell-like memory subsets were isolated from just 8 patients and about eight healthy donors.

Each donor gave one peripheral blood draw, roughly 110 mL on average, collected into heparinised tubes. Using a panel that included CD45RO, CCR7, CD25, CD127, CD95 and CD27, naive, central memory, regulatory and stem cell-like memory CD4+ T cells were sorted on a BD FACSAria II. A purity above 98% was achieved for all sorted populations. Right away, PBMCs were isolated by Lymphoprep density gradient centrifugation and were stained directly, with no culture step. To minimize batch effects, samples were stained and sorted in pairs, one healthy donor with one patient per experiment. The entire amount of isolated RNA was reverse transcribed using the High Capacity cDNA Reverse Transcription Kit, so the sequenced TCRB transcripts were expressed ones. Deep immunoSEQ sequencing was applied to naive, central memory and regulatory T cell samples, giving an average of roughly 3.5 million total reads per sample. Sorted cells were lysed in RLT buffer and RNA was extracted with DNase-treated RNeasy Micro or Mini kits, depending on cell number. Each cell subset was processed on its own to prevent cross-contamination, while patient and healthy donor samples were processed together. TCRB sequences were amplified from cDNA with the immunoSEQ multiplex PCR, producing 87-bp fragments spanning the CDR3 region. Sequencing of the amplicons was done on the Illumina HiSeq platform. Per the source publication's procedure: PCR bias was computationally corrected using synthetic template baselines, reads within Hamming distance 2 were collapsed, and singletons that could not be merged were discarded. Reads were aligned against IMGT so that V, D and J genes, CDR3 length and insertions or deletions at six rearrangement sites could be assigned. Within each subset, clonotype counts were normalized to sorted cell number, and only after that were true diversity and Gini coefficients computed with the tcR R package. The overlap coefficient, calculated on TCRB nucleotide sequences, was used to quantify repertoire sharing. The source is immuneACCESS, and TCRdb retained only in-frame sequences with V and J called. Part of the clones is not carried over; for the studies checked, unresolved V genes explain less than half of this, and the remainder is unexplained. That table furnishes V, J and clone size, whereas the DNA furnished D and trimming. The sample has a few hundred thousand clones on record, roughly 30% of them singletons. The top ten clonotypes cover 3% to 4% of the sample.

For CDR1 and CDR2, the germline V gene lists SQVTM and ANQGSEA. Taken from cysteine to phenylalanine, the CDR3 has 15 residues. Only the CDR3 part of the read is kept: 45 bases, read in frame from the first base. V is cut back by 6 bases and J by 1 base, with 10 bases in the junction unmatched. About this clone: What antigen it recognizes has not been identified. The sample holds no much larger clone one base away, and base qualities are not on file. The sample holds other DNA sequences that translate to the same CDR3.

Results the study describes overall, beyond this receptor: Type 1 diabetes patients showed a moderate but significant shortening of TCRB CDR3 length in all four CD4+ subsets. HLA sub-analyses involved small numbers of individuals, so any influence of HLA type on TCRB rearrangement remained unresolved. Naive, central memory and regulatory TCRB repertoires appeared more similar among patients than among healthy donors. Because cDNA was sequenced instead of genomic DNA, activated cells with high expression could be over-represented, although the groups did not differ in activation or CD3 levels. PCR may preferentially amplify shorter templates, but because patient and control samples were amplified and corrected together, any resulting skew would affect both groups equally. Patients with type 1 diabetes made fewer insertions and deleted more nucleotides at VDJ recombination sites, implying thymic rearrangement abnormalities.

This clonotype was obtained from a man aged 25 to 40 in good health. Specimen: central memory CD4+ T cells from blood. The chain joins TRBV29-1 to TRBJ2-5; 8 of the junction bases match TRBD2. The DNA sequence reads TGCAGCGTGGGGTGGCCTAGCGGGCCCCAAGAGACCCAGTACTTC. This is translated as CSVGWPSGPQETQYF.